This T cell receptor beta chain emerged from a study of blood T cell repertoires in COVID-19. Authors' methods: Researchers report that nucleated cell counts were estimated from reference gene primer amplification. The repertoire was sequenced with immunoSEQ multiplex PCR; TCRdb's copy has only in-frame clones and lacks some. Clonal size and the V and J genes are those of that table, whereas D and trimming came from the DNA. The sample has about 400,000 clones, 89% seen once; the top ten hold roughly 1.2%. The germline V gene has CDR1 MNHEY and CDR2 SVGAGI. The J segment lost 8 bases and the V segment lost 6 bases, leaving 6 bases of the junction unmatched. This CDR3 spans 14 amino acids.

The chain carries TRBV6-5 and TRBJ1-4, with 10 nucleotides matching TRBD1. The clonotype comes from a man aged 40-49 years with acute or convalescent COVID-19. Sequenced sample: peripheral blood. This CDR3 is CASSGQGVWEKLFF. The CDR3 DNA sequence: TGTGCCAGCAGCGGACAGGGGGTATGGGAAAAACTGTTTTTT.